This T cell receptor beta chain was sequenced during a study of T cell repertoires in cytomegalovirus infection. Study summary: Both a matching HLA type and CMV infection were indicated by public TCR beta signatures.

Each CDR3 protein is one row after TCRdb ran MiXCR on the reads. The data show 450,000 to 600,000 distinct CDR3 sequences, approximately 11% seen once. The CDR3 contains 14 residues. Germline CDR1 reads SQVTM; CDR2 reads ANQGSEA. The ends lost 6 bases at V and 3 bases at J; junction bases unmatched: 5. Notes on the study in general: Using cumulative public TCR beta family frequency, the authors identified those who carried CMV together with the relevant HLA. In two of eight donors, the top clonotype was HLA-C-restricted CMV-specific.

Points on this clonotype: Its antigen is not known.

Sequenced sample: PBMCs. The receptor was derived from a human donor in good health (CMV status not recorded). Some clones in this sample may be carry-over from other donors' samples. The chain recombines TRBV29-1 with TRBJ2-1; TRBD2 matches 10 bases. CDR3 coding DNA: TGCAGCGTCCTAACTAGCGGGAACTACAATGAGCAGTTCTTC. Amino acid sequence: CSVLTSGNYNEQFF.